These 19 T cell receptor beta chains originate from one sample sequenced in a study of Graves' ophthalmopathy and Graves' hyperthyroidism listed by TCRdb under 2018. TCRdb records Illumina HiSeq 2000 as the sequencer. TCR beta CDR3 regions were amplified from RNA transcripts for repertoire sequencing. HTBI primers and the Qiagen OneStep RT-PCR kit were used in a first-round RT-PCR, which was followed by a second-round multiplex PCR, size selection and purification. TCRdb reanalyzed the raw reads on its own, using fastp at Q25 for trimming and MiXCR for clone calling, and kept in-frame beta chains. Each entry is one CDR3 protein sequence, shown with its most common DNA and genes. Across this sample there are 600,000 to 700,000 distinct CDR3 sequences, with just over 40% seen only once. Of the sample, under 3.5% falls within the top ten clones. Sequencing was carried out using peripheral blood. The receptors shown here come from an adult man with Graves' ophthalmopathy.

The rearrangement joins TRBV2 to TRBJ1-2; D unresolved. The CDR3 covers 14 residues. The germline V gene encodes CDR1 SNHLY and CDR2 FYNNEI. The V end lost 0 bases, the J end lost 4 bases, and 9 bases lay between the germline ends. The chain's CDR3 is CASSEANARYGYTF. The CDR3 bases are TGTGCCAGCAGTGAAGCGAATGCTCGCTATGGCTACACCTTC.

In this sample, this clonotype turned up many times. V and J are TRBV25-1 and TRBJ2-2; D not certain. This CDR3 contains 13 residues. CDR1 and CDR2 (germline): MGHDK, SYGVNS. Trimming shortened V by 7 bases and J by 7 bases, and 13 bases separated the two germline ends. The CDR3 nucleotides are TGTGCCAGCACCCGCAGCTCCTACGGGGAGCTGTTTTTT. Protein product: CASTRSSYGELFF.

This clonotype came up once. Since no conserved phenylalanine or tryptophan closes the CDR3, a read error is the likely cause. Because the CDR3's place on the DNA is in doubt, the DNA is left out and the CDR3 is given as listed by TCRdb. The rearrangement links TRBV9 to TRBJ1-6. CDR1 and CDR2 (germline): SGDLS, YYNGEE. Both ends counted, the CDR3 spans 8 residues. The CDR3 protein is CASSVSIA.

The rearrangement joins TRBV10-2 to TRBJ2-7, with D possibly matching TRBD2 (5 bases). This CDR3 is built from 13 residues. Germline assignment: CDR1 WSHSY and CDR2 SAAADI. With 4 bases removed from V and 5 bases from J, the gap between germline ends came to 12 bases. CDR3 bases: TGCGCCAGCAGTGGCGAGGGTCCCCACGAGCAGTACTTC. Encoded protein: CASSGEGPHEQYF.

At least ten counts were recorded for this clonotype. This chain uses TRBV6-6 with TRBJ1-5; D is ambiguous. The CDR3 loop spans 12 amino acids. Trimming shortened V by 6 bases and J by 3 bases, and 6 bases separated the two germline ends. The V gene's germline CDR1 is MNHNY and CDR2 SVGAGI (reference sequence). The CDR3 is CASSSFNQPQHF. For the CDR3, the DNA is TGTGCCAGCAGCTCCTTCAATCAGCCCCAGCATTTT.

This rearrangement joins TRBV7-4 to TRBJ1-5; D is perhaps TRBD1 (5 bases). Trimming pared 5 bases from V and 5 bases from J, leaving 13 bases between. The germline CDR1 and CDR2 sequences are SGHVT and SQSDAQ. The CDR3 spans 14 residues. The CDR3 coding sequence is TGTGCCAGCAGCCGGACGATGGGGGATCAGCCCCAGCATTTT. Protein sequence: CASSRTMGDQPQHF.

The CDR3 is CASSPGLAGGQTGELFF. For the CDR3, the DNA is TGTGCCAGCAGTCCGGGACTAGCGGGGGGGCAGACCGGGGAGCTGTTTTTT. This chain links TRBV7-3 with TRBJ2-2; 16 nucleotides align to TRBD2. V gave up 6 bases and J gave up 5 bases; unmatched junction bases: 6. From germline, CDR1 is SGHTA and CDR2 FQGTGA. The length of the CDR3 is 17 residues.

This clonotype was observed a handful of times. V usage is TRBV15 and J usage is TRBJ2-1; D call uncertain. Germline lookup yields CDR1 LNHNV and CDR2 YYDKDF (reference sequence). Deletions cut 5 bases from V and 8 bases from J, with 10 bases between. This CDR3 region has 12 residues. The CDR3 DNA sequence: TGTGCCACCAGCGTTCGCAGCGATGAGCAGTTCTTC. This codes for CATSVRSDEQFF. The variable domain in full, with the rest retrieved from reference TRBV15 and TRBJ2-1, is DAMVIQNPRYQVTQFGKPVTLSCSQTLNHNVMYWYQQKSSQAPKLLFHYYDKDFNNEADTPDNFQSRRPNTSFCFLDIRSPGLGDTAMYLCATSVRSDEQFFGPGTRLTVL.

This clonotype was observed at least ten times. The V and J genes are TRBV7-2 and TRBJ1-2, with TRBD1 as a possible D gene (5 bases). The CDR3 covers 15 residues. V lost 5 bases to trimming and J lost 2 bases, with 15 bases between them. From germline, CDR1 is SGHTA and CDR2 FQGNSA. For the CDR3, the DNA is TGTGCCAGCAGCCTCCGGAAGGGGCTCAACTATGGCTACACCTTC. This gives the protein CASSLRKGLNYGYTF.

The chain recombines TRBV20-1 with TRBJ2-7; D may be TRBD1 or TRBD2 (5 bases each). Germline V CDR1 and CDR2: DFQATT, SNEGSKA (reference sequence). With 6 bases removed from V and 4 bases from J, the gap between germline ends came to 16 bases. This CDR3 is built from 13 residues. The CDR3 here is CSAPGRDGYEQYF. Here the CDR3 DNA reads TGCAGTGCCCCCGGCAGGGACGGTTACGAGCAGTACTTC.

This clonotype appeared many times. The chain employs TRBV20-1 and TRBJ2-7, with 7 bases matching TRBD1. V lost 3 bases and J lost 5; bases outside the gene matches: 10. Germline lookup yields CDR1 DFQATT and CDR2 SNEGSKA (reference sequence). CDR3 length: 14 residues. The CDR3: CSASAGRGRNEQYF. The CDR3 coding sequence is TGCAGTGCTAGTGCTGGTAGGGGGCGGAACGAGCAGTACTTC.

Note on this clonotype: This may be a read error: a much more frequent sequence differs by one nucleotide. The chain combines TRBV6-2 or TRBV6-3 with TRBJ1-2, with D hard to call. Germline V gene data show CDR1 as MNHEY and CDR2 as SVGEGT. The CDR3 extends over 12 amino acids. This chain's CDR3 is CASEIPPHGHTF. The CDR3 nucleotides read TGTGCCAGCGAAATACCCCCTCATGGCCACACCTTC.

This clonotype has at least ten counts. The chain is built from TRBV29-1 and TRBJ2-7, with D unresolved. The V end lost 4 bases, the J end lost 2 bases, and 9 bases lay between the germline ends. Germline CDR1 SQVTM, CDR2 ANQGSEA. The CDR3 consists of 12 residues. The CDR3 spells CSVGSETYEQYF. The CDR3 nucleotides are TGCAGCGTTGGTTCTGAGACCTACGAGCAGTACTTC.

This clonotype was observed a few times. V is TRBV3-1 and J is TRBJ2-7; possibly TRBD2 for D (5 bases). This CDR3 comprises 16 residues. The V end lost 0 bases, the J end lost 7 bases, and 19 bases lay between the germline ends. The V gene's germline CDR1 is LGHDT and CDR2 YNNKEL (reference sequence). Here the CDR3 reads CASSQEGVRVFHEQYF. The CDR3 bases are TGTGCCAGCAGCCAAGAAGGAGTGCGGGTGTTTCATGAGCAGTACTTC.

This clonotype was observed many times. This rearrangement joins TRBV10-3 to TRBJ1-6; a weak D match, TRBD1 (5 bases). CDR1 is ENHRY, CDR2 SYGVKD, per germline. V gave up 2 bases and J gave up 7 bases, with 12 bases separating them. The CDR3 totals 15 residues. CDR3 region: CAISEGTAENSPLHF. CDR3 DNA sequence: TGTGCCATCAGTGAGGGGACGGCGGAAAATTCACCCCTCCACTTT.

Regarding this clonotype: The CDR3 does not end in the conserved phenylalanine or tryptophan, so this is likely a read error. The limits of the CDR3 on the DNA are not certain, so only TCRdb's listed CDR3 is given. The genes are TRBV7-3 and TRBJ1-2. CDR1 SGHTA and CDR2 FQGTGA come from the germline V gene. The CDR3 region is 8 residues in length, termini included. The CDR3 is CASSLTPD.

This clonotype came up many times. This sequence joins TRBV6-5 and TRBJ1-2; D might be TRBD1 (5 bases). Trimming removed 2 bases from V and 4 bases from J, with 11 bases in between. Germline CDR1 is MNHEY and CDR2 is SVGAGI. The CDR3 runs 14 residues. The CDR3 DNA sequence: TGTGCCAGCAGTTACACCAGGGATGGCTATGGCTACACCTTC. Translated: CASSYTRDGYGYTF.

The chain couples TRBV29-1 to TRBJ1-4; no definite D call. This CDR3 has 14 amino acids. Per germline, CDR1 SQVTM and CDR2 ANQGSEA. With 5 bases removed from V and 8 bases from J, the gap between germline ends came to 18 bases. CDR3 DNA sequence: TGCAGCGTTAGTGACGGACCATCGGACGAAAAACTGTTTTTT. Translating it yields CSVSDGPSDEKLFF.

For this clonotype: One base away lies a much larger clone, so this may be a sequencing read error. The chain is built from TRBV7-2 and TRBJ1-1; D not resolved. This CDR3 contains 15 residues. Germline loops: CDR1 SGHTA, CDR2 FQGNSA. The CDR3, as DNA: TGCGCCAGCAGCCAAGATTCTACCTTGAACACTGAAGCTTTCTTT. It is translated as CASSQDSTLNTEAFF.